A single sample gave rise to the 21 T cell receptor beta chains below, sequenced in a study of blood T cell repertoires in COVID-19. Libraries were prepared by immunoSEQ multiplex PCR; TCRdb keeps only in-frame clonotypes and omits some of them. Of over 200,000 clones in the sample, about nine tenths are singletons; the top ten hold approximately 9.8%. Material: peripheral blood. These receptors all stem from a middle-aged man who had recovered from COVID-19.

The chain links TRBV6-1 to TRBJ2-1; 9 bases are a match to TRBD1. Germline CDR1 is MNHNS and CDR2 is SASEGT. The CDR3 has 16 amino acids. With 4 bases clipped from V and 8 bases from J, the junction kept 12 bases outside the gene matches. The CDR3 nucleotides are TGTGCCAGCAGTGCCGCCACCGGGACAGGGTCCCATGAGCAGTTCTTC. The encoded protein is CASSAATGTGSHEQFF.

The rearrangement joins TRBV5-6 to TRBJ2-7; D possibly corresponds to TRBD2 (5 bases). The CDR3 has 11 amino acids. Germline loops: CDR1 SGHDT, CDR2 YYEEEE. Trimming removed 4 bases from V and 3 bases from J, with 5 bases in between. CDR3 in DNA: TGTGCCAGCAGCGAGGGCTACGAGCAGTACTTC. Protein product: CASSEGYEQYF.

The chain joins TRBV5-4 to TRBJ1-1; 7 bases line up with TRBD1. The germline gives CDR1 SGHNT, CDR2 YYREEE (reference sequence). The length of the CDR3 is 12 residues. The V segment lost 4 bases and the J segment 8 bases; nucleotides outside the gene matches: 5. CDR3 loop: CASSIRQGEAFF. CDR3 coding DNA: TGTGCCAGCAGCATCCGACAGGGAGAAGCTTTCTTT. Full variable domain (missing parts from reference TRBV5-4 and TRBJ1-1): ETGVTQSPTHLIKTRGQQVTLRCSSQSGHNTVSWYQQALGQGPQFIFQYYREEENGRGNFPPRFSGLQFPNYSSELNVNALELDDSALYLCASSIRQGEAFFGQGTRLTVV.

The genes are TRBV3-1 (or the pseudogene TRBV3-2) and TRBJ2-6, with D uncertain. The CDR3 spans 14 residues. Germline V CDR1 and CDR2: LGHDT, YNNKEL (reference sequence). The ends were cut back, 6 bases at V and 1 base at J, with 7 bases in the middle. The CDR3: CASSQPSGANVLTF. CDR3 bases: TGTGCCAGCAGTCAACCATCTGGGGCCAACGTCCTGACTTTC.

The V and J genes are TRBV3-1 (or the pseudogene TRBV3-2) and TRBJ2-5, with 8 bases identical to TRBD2. The CDR3 is 14 residues long. The ends lost 1 base at V and 4 bases at J; junction bases unmatched: 2. Germline V CDR1 and CDR2: LGHDT, YNNKEL (reference sequence). The CDR3 nucleotides read TGTGCCAGCAGCCAAGTCAGCGGGAGAGAGACCCAGTACTTC. This sequence encodes CASSQVSGRETQYF.

This chain links TRBV28 with TRBJ2-5; TRBD2 matches at 11 bases. J was trimmed by 3 bases and V by 1 base; bases with no gene match: 7. The CDR3 sequence is 17 residues long. Germline V CDR1 and CDR2: MDHEN, SYDVKM. The CDR3 DNA is TGTGCCAGCAGTTTATCATTCCTAGCGGGGGGCAAAGAGACCCAGTACTTC. This sequence encodes CASSLSFLAGGKETQYF.

The chain joins TRBV12-3 or TRBV12-4 to TRBJ2-5, with D perhaps matching TRBD2 (5 bases). Trimming pared 6 bases from V and 3 bases from J, leaving 11 bases between. The CDR3 spans 13 residues. The CDR3: CASSPRVKETQYF. The CDR3 DNA reads TGTGCCAGCAGCCCGCGGGTCAAAGAGACCCAGTACTTC.

This CDR3 reads CATSREGAGGLNEQYF. CDR3 bases: TGTGCCACCAGCAGAGAGGGAGCAGGGGGCCTGAACGAGCAGTACTTC. The rearrangement joins TRBV15 to TRBJ2-7, with TRBD1 matching over 8 bases. The CDR3 loop spans 16 amino acids. V dropped 0 bases and J dropped 5; count of bases not matched to a gene: 9. Germline V lookup: CDR1 LNHNV, CDR2 YYDKDF (reference sequence).

The chain uses TRBV7-2 and TRBJ1-2; 11 bases align to TRBD1. The V and J ends lost 3 bases and 7 bases, in that order; junction bases with no gene match: 7. This CDR3 is built from 15 residues. Germline V gene lookup returns CDR1 SGHTA and CDR2 FQGNSA. The CDR3 DNA is TGTGCCAGCAGCTTGGGTCCCGGGACAGGGGGTGGCTACACCTTC. Amino acids: CASSLGPGTGGGYTF.

This clone appeared once. The V and J genes are TRBV4-1 and TRBJ2-7, with D possibly matching TRBD2 (7 bases). This CDR3 contains 12 residues. V gave up 3 bases and J gave up 9 bases, with 12 bases separating them. CDR1 is MGHRA and CDR2 is YSYEKL in the germline V gene. CDR3 residues: CASSQPGGRQYF. Here the CDR3 DNA reads TGCGCCAGCAGCCAGCCCGGGGGGCGGCAGTACTTC.

V usage is TRBV2 and J usage is TRBJ1-5; 9 nucleotides match TRBD1. The trim removed 7 bases at V and 0 bases at J, leaving 7 bases unmatched. This CDR3 contains 16 residues. The germline gives CDR1 SNHLY, CDR2 FYNNEI. This CDR3 is CASTRDRVGSNQPQHF. Written as DNA, the CDR3 is TGTGCCAGCACCAGGGACAGGGTCGGTAGCAATCAGCCCCAGCATTTT.

J is TRBJ1-2 and V is TRBV3-1 (or the pseudogene TRBV3-2); 7 bases match TRBD1. The CDR3 has 15 residues. The germline V gene encodes CDR1 LGHDT and CDR2 YNNKEL (reference sequence). Losses at the gene ends were 0 bases for V and 8 bases for J; bases not matched to a gene: 9. The CDR3 protein is CASSQDYGTEAGYTF. Here the CDR3 DNA reads TGTGCCAGCAGCCAAGATTACGGGACAGAAGCGGGCTACACCTTC.

The rearrangement links TRBV6-4 to TRBJ2-1, with TRBD2 matching 8 bases. The CDR3 sequence is 17 residues long. In germline, CDR1 is MRHNA, CDR2 SNTAGT. Unmatched junction bases numbered 9, after V lost 5 bases and J lost 0 bases. CDR3 amino acids: CASSPQALAVSYNEQFF. For the CDR3, the DNA is TGTGCCAGCAGTCCTCAGGCACTAGCGGTCTCCTACAATGAGCAGTTCTTC.

V usage is TRBV12-5 and J usage is TRBJ2-5; unclear D gene. With 4 bases removed from V and 5 bases from J, the gap between germline ends came to 11 bases. The CDR3 contains 13 residues. Per the germline V gene, CDR1 is LGHNT and CDR2 is FRNRAP. CDR3 residues: CASGYGVRETQYF. CDR3 nucleotides: TGTGCTAGTGGTTACGGAGTAAGGGAGACCCAGTACTTC.

This chain joins TRBV9 and TRBJ2-3, with TRBD2 matching over 12 bases. Germline CDR1 and CDR2: SGDLS and YYNGEE. The CDR3 has 18 residues. V lost 5 bases, J lost 3 bases, and 13 bases stayed unmatched. The CDR3 DNA follows: TGTGCCAGCAGTCCGGACCCTCTTACTAGCGGGGGGACAGATACGCAGTATTTT. Residues: CASSPDPLTSGGTDTQYF.

V and J are TRBV4-3 and TRBJ2-1; TRBD2 might be the D (6 bases). The V gene lost 0 bases and the J gene lost 4 bases, with 10 bases spanning the gap. The CDR3 sequence is 15 residues long. The V gene's germline CDR1 is LGHNA and CDR2 YSLEER. The CDR3 reads CASSQDSSVYNEQFF. The CDR3 DNA reads as TGCGCCAGCAGCCAAGATTCTAGCGTTTACAATGAGCAGTTCTTC.

V and J are TRBV7-9 and TRBJ1-2, with D possibly matching TRBD1 (5 bases). The CDR3 consists of 14 residues. V lost 6 bases, J lost 6 bases, and 17 bases lay in between. Germline assignment: CDR1 SEHNR and CDR2 FQNEAQ (reference sequence). The CDR3 loop reads CASRQAGRADGYTF. The CDR3, as DNA: TGTGCCAGCAGACAAGCCGGCAGGGCGGATGGCTACACCTTC.

This chain connects TRBV2 to TRBJ2-1, with TRBD2 identical over 9 bases. The CDR3 length is 14 residues. The germline V gene has CDR1 SNHLY and CDR2 FYNNEI. The junction had 7 bases not matched to a gene; V was cut back by 8 bases and J by 5 bases. Here the CDR3 reads CASGRREGNNEQFF. CDR3 nucleotides: TGTGCCAGCGGTCGGCGGGAGGGGAACAATGAGCAGTTCTTC.

This clone was seen just once. The chain combines TRBV5-1 with TRBJ2-5; a possible D gene is TRBD1 (6 bases). The length of the CDR3 is 16 residues. Per the germline V gene, CDR1 is SGHRS and CDR2 is YFSETQ. The V end was cut by 2 bases, the J end by 4 bases, with 18 bases between. The CDR3 nucleotides are TGCGCCAGCAGCTTCGCGCCCAGGGGCCCCGGAGAGACCCAGTACTTC. This gives the protein CASSFAPRGPGETQYF.

The chain employs TRBV27 and TRBJ2-1, with TRBD1 as a possible D gene (6 bases). Germline V gives CDR1 MNHEY, CDR2 SMNVEV (reference sequence). The length of the CDR3 is 14 residues. V was clipped by 3 bases and J by 2 bases, with 8 bases between them. The CDR3 DNA reads TGTGCCAGCAGTTTCACAGGGCCCTACAATGAGCAGTTCTTC. Its translation is CASSFTGPYNEQFF.

The chain links TRBV20-1 to TRBJ2-3, with 10 bases matching TRBD1. Germline-derived CDR1 and CDR2 are DFQATT and SNEGSKA (reference sequence). V was clipped by 3 bases and J by 5 bases; unmatched bases: 5. This CDR3 comprises 14 residues. In DNA, the CDR3 is TGCAGTGCTAGTACGGGACAGGGGAGAGATACGCAGTATTTT. Residues: CSASTGQGRDTQYF.